The clone carrying this T cell receptor beta chain was detected many times. The antigen remains unidentified. The record originates from a study of cytomegalovirus exposure and HLA in healthy donors. Whole-study findings and limits: Reports described diagnosis of cytomegalovirus status by the classifier as highly specific and sensitive. Most likely, a cluster of highly shared sequence variants arose as a sequencing artifact.

Both 60 Vbeta primers and 13 Jbeta primers went into the PCR. Profiling relied on immunoSEQ multiplex PCR, and the TCRdb table lists in-frame clones only, not all of them. The sample has 60,000 to 70,000 clones, roughly 77% seen once. The CDR3 is 14 residues long. Germline CDR1 is MNHEY and CDR2 is SVGAGI. V gave up 5 bases and J gave up 3 bases, with 13 bases separating them. The material sequenced was PBMCs. The chain recombines TRBV6-5 with TRBJ1-1, with TRBD1 as a possible D gene (6 bases). This TCR derives from a woman aged 30 to 39 in good health and CMV-seronegative. In nucleotides, the CDR3 is TGTGCCAGCAGTCCTTCTCAGGGGTACACTGAAGCTTTCTTT. This codes for CASSPSQGYTEAFF.